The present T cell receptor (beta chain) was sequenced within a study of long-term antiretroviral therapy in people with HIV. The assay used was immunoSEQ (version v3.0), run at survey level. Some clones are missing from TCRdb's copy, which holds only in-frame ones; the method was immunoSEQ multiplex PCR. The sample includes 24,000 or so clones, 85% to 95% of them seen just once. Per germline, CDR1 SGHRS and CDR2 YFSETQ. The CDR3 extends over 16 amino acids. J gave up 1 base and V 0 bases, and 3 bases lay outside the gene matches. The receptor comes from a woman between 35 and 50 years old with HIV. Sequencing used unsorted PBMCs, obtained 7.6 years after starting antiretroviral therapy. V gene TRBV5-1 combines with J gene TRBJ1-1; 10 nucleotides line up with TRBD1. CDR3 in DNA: TGCGCCAGCAGCTTGGCCGGGACAGGGGCGAACACTGAAGCTTTCTTT. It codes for CASSLAGTGANTEAFF.